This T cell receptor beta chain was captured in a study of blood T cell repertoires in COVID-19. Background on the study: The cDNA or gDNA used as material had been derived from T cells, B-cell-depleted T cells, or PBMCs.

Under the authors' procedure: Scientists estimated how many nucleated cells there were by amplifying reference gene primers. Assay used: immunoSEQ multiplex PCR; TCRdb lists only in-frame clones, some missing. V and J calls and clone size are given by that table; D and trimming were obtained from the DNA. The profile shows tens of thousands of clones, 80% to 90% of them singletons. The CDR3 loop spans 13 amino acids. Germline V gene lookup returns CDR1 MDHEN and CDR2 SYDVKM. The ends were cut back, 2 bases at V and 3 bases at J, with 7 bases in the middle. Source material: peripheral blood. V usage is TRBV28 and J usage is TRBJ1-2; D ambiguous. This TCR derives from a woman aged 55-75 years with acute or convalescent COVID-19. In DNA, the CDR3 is TGTGCCAGCAGTTTACCAGATTACTATGGCTACACCTTC. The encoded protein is CASSLPDYYGYTF.